The T cell receptor (beta chain) under discussion was sequenced for a study of blood T cell repertoires in COVID-19. Background on the study: Whether acute or convalescent, the COVID-19 samples came from the United States, Italy and Spain.

Assignment of participants to cohorts was predicated upon participant-reported clinical history. The CDR3 length is 15 residues. Looked up from germline, CDR1 is KGHSH and CDR2 is LQKENI. The V and J ends lost 3 bases and 1 base respectively, with 12 bases between them. Profiled with immunoSEQ multiplex PCR; TCRdb holds only in-frame clones, not every one. The repertoire has about 64,000 clones, 88% of them found once; the top ten carry about a tenth. V gene TRBV18 combines with J gene TRBJ1-2; no firm D call. The sample comprised PBMCs or T cells enriched from blood (not recorded which). The sequence came from a middle-aged woman who had recovered from COVID-19. The CDR3 nucleotides are TGTGCCAGCTCACCGGCCGTTGGTATTAACTATGGCTACACCTTC. It encodes CASSPAVGINYGYTF. The entire variable domain, with the rest obtained from reference TRBV18 and TRBJ1-2, is as follows: NAGVMQNPRHLVRRRGQEARLRCSPMKGHSHVYWYRQLPEEGLKFMVYLQKENIIDESGMPKERFSAEFPKEGPSILRIQQVVRGDSAAYFCASSPAVGINYGYTFGSGTRLTVV.